Listed below are T cell receptor beta chains from one sample, sequenced in a study of T cells after yellow fever vaccination. TCRdb redid the calling of the 5' RACE reads with MiXCR, one entry per CDR3 protein. Of around 500,000 distinct CDR3 sequences listed, about a fifth are singletons. The sample in question was PBMCs, obtained 21 days after the first yellow fever vaccination. The receptor set was obtained from a man aged 18 to 35 who received the YFV17D yellow fever vaccine. Both conserved end residues are part of each CDR3. A D gene is named only where the DNA matches it firmly. The size entry is marked missing in some rows and otherwise reads once, few, many or a size class.

J,size,D,V,DNA,CDR3
TRBJ1-3,.,.,TRBV14,TGTGCCAGCAGCCAAAATAACAGGGCATCCGGAAACACCATATATTTT,CASSQNNRASGNTIYF
TRBJ2-5,few,.,TRBV11-1,TGTGCCAGCAGCTCCCTATTCGGTCTAGACCCAACGACTAGACAAGAGACCCAGTACTTC,CASSSLFGLDPTTRQETQYF
TRBJ2-5,few,TRBD2,TRBV7-8,TGTGCCTCCACTCGACTAGCAGGAGAGACCCAGTACTTC,CASTRLAGETQYF
TRBJ2-5,.,.,TRBV5-1,TGCGCCAGCAGCGACACTTCGTGGGAGACCCAGTACTTC,CASSDTSWETQYF
TRBJ2-3,few,TRBD1,TRBV19,TGTGCCAGTAGTTCGGACAGGGCTAGCACAGATACGCAGTATTTT,CASSSDRASTDTQYF
TRBJ2-5,few,.,TRBV7-9,TGTGCCAGCAGCTTGATACATCCCCGATTGTACCAAGAGACCCAGTACTTC,CASSLIHPRLYQETQYF
TRBJ2-4,few,.,TRBV18,TGTGCCAGCTCACCACCAGGGGGCAAAAACATTCAGTACTTC,CASSPPGGKNIQYF
TRBJ2-7,.,.,TRBV12-3/TRBV12-4,TGTGCCAGCAGTGAAGGAGGGGGAACCTACGAGCAGTACTTC,CASSEGGGTYEQYF
TRBJ2-1,.,.,TRBV6-2/TRBV6-3,TGTGCCAGCAGACGTGGGGCGGTGAAGTACAATGAGCAGTTCTTC,CASRRGAVKYNEQFF
TRBJ1-2,few,TRBD1,TRBV6-5,TGTGCCAGCCGAGGACAGGCGTATGGCTACACCTTC,CASRGQAYGYTF
TRBJ2-2,.,.,TRBV7-6,TGTGCCAGCAGCTGGTCTAGCTTGGGCGGGGAGCTGTTTTTT,CASSWSSLGGELFF
TRBJ1-1,.,.,TRBV5-4,TGTGCCAGCAGCTTCTCTCCACAGGGAGGCACTGAAGCTTTCTTT,CASSFSPQGGTEAFF
TRBJ2-1,.,TRBD1,TRBV29-1,TGCAGCACCTCGCCCGGGACAGGGAACAATGAGCAGTTCTTC,CSTSPGTGNNEQFF
TRBJ2-1,few,.,TRBV6-6,TGTGCCAGCAGTTACGTGAAGGCGGGTGAGCAGTTCTTC,CASSYVKAGEQFF
TRBJ2-3,.,.,TRBV28,TGTGCCAGCAGTTTCCTTAAGGCAGCATCCTACACAGATACGCAGTATTTT,CASSFLKAASYTDTQYF
TRBJ1-3,few,.,TRBV9,TGTGCCAGCAGCGTACAGGGTTCCTCTGGAAACACCATATATTTT,CASSVQGSSGNTIYF
TRBJ1-1,few,.,TRBV4-1,TGCGCCAGCAGCCAAGTGAGTGGTGGGAACACTGAAGCTTTCTTT,CASSQVSGGNTEAFF
TRBJ1-5,once,TRBD1,TRBV2,TGTGCCAGCAGTGGGGACAGAGGGGATCAGCCCCAGCATTTT,CASSGDRGDQPQHF
TRBJ2-5,.,.,TRBV28,TGTGCCAGCAGTCTTCCCCCAGCCCAACTCCCAGAGACCCAGTACTTC,CASSLPPAQLPETQYF
TRBJ2-3,few,TRBD2,TRBV11-3,TGTGCCAGCAGCCCCACTAGCGGGGGGGACACAGATACGCAGTATTTT,CASSPTSGGDTDTQYF
TRBJ2-5,few,TRBD1,TRBV20-1,TGCAGTGCTGCACAACAGGGGGTAGAGACCCAGTACTTC,CSAAQQGVETQYF
TRBJ2-1,few,.,TRBV5-1,TGCGCCAGCAGCTTGCGGGGGCCCACCCCCATCAATGAGCAGTTCTTC,CASSLRGPTPINEQFF
TRBJ1-2,.,.,TRBV12-3/TRBV12-4,TGTGCCAGCAGTAAAATATCCGGGACTATTAACCATGGCTACACCTTC,CASSKISGTINHGYTF
TRBJ2-1,.,.,TRBV11-2,TGTGCCAGCAGCTTAGGGGCTGGGCGGGGTACAGTTGAGCAGTTCTTC,CASSLGAGRGTVEQFF
TRBJ2-7,.,.,TRBV5-1,TGCGCCAGCAGCTTTGAGAGGGAAGTGGACGAACAGTACTTC,CASSFEREVDEQYF
TRBJ2-1,many,TRBD2,TRBV3-1,TGTGCCAGCAGCCAGTACGCGGGGGGGGCATACAATGAGCAGTTCTTC,CASSQYAGGAYNEQFF
TRBJ2-1,few,.,TRBV7-3,TGTGCCAGCAGCCCCCATGCTCGCATTGAGGGCTATGAGCAGTTCTTC,CASSPHARIEGYEQFF
TRBJ2-3,.,TRBD1,TRBV7-6,TGTGCCAGCAGCCCCGACGGGACAGGGGTCACAGATACGCAGTATTTT,CASSPDGTGVTDTQYF
TRBJ1-5,few,TRBD1,TRBV18,TGTGCCAGCTCACCGGACAGGGGGAAGAATCAGCCCCAGCATTTT,CASSPDRGKNQPQHF
TRBJ2-2,.,TRBD2,TRBV11-2,TGTGCCAGCAGCTTATTTAGAGCGGGGGTCACCGGGGAGCTGTTTTTT,CASSLFRAGVTGELFF
TRBJ2-5,.,TRBD2,TRBV7-2,TGTGCCAGCAGCTTAATATGGCGGGGGGCAGAGACCCAGTACTTC,CASSLIWRGAETQYF
TRBJ2-1,few,.,TRBV5-1,TGCGCCAGCAAGGTCGACAATGAGCAGTTCTTC,CASKVDNEQFF
TRBJ2-1,.,.,TRBV29-1,TGCAGCGGGGAATTTCCAGATTACAATGAGCAGTTCTTC,CSGEFPDYNEQFF
TRBJ2-3,few,.,TRBV5-1,TGCGCCAGCAGCTTGGAGTATAGCACAGATACGCAGTATTTT,CASSLEYSTDTQYF
TRBJ1-6,.,.,TRBV5-8,TGTGCCAGCAGCTTGGGAAGGGCAGTTCCCTATAATTCACCCCTCCACTTT,CASSLGRAVPYNSPLHF
TRBJ2-3,few,.,TRBV20-1,TGCAGTGCTAGACTCGGGAGCCGGGGGGCAGGCCCAGATACGCAGTATTTT,CSARLGSRGAGPDTQYF
TRBJ2-5,few,TRBD2,TRBV7-2,TGTGCCAGCAGCTTCCAAGCGGGGGATGAGACCCAGTACTTC,CASSFQAGDETQYF
TRBJ2-4,.,.,TRBV7-9,TGTGCCAGCAGCAAAACCGGGGGCTTAGACATTCAGTACTTC,CASSKTGGLDIQYF
TRBJ1-5,.,.,TRBV28,TGTGCCAGTTGGGGGGGCAATCAGCCCCAGCATTTT,CASWGGNQPQHF
TRBJ2-7,.,.,TRBV10-3,TGTGCCATCGGAAAAGGGTTGTACGAGCAGTACTTC,CAIGKGLYEQYF
TRBJ1-2,.,.,TRBV5-6,TGTGCCAGCAGCTTGGTCCAGGGGAACTATGGCTACACCTTC,CASSLVQGNYGYTF
TRBJ2-2,few,.,TRBV5-1,TGCGCCAGCAGCGCCTTCGGGGGTATCGGCCTTTTAAACACCGGGGAGCTGTTTTTT,CASSAFGGIGLLNTGELFF
TRBJ2-4,.,.,TRBV20-1,TGCAGTGCTAGAAAGGGAGCCAAAAACATTCAGTACTTC,CSARKGAKNIQYF
TRBJ1-2,few,TRBD1,TRBV6-1,TGTGCCAGCAGTCCACTCCAGGGGGCCGGCTATGGCTACACCTTC,CASSPLQGAGYGYTF
TRBJ2-2,.,TRBD1,TRBV20-1,TGCAGTGCTAGAGCCCGGGACAGGGGGCCTACCGGGGAGCTGTTTTTT,CSARARDRGPTGELFF
TRBJ1-1,few,TRBD1,TRBV6-1,TGTGCCAGCAGTGAAGGACCGGGACAGGGGGGTACTGAAGCTTTCTTT,CASSEGPGQGGTEAFF
TRBJ2-5,few,.,TRBV12-3/TRBV12-4,TGTGCCAGCAGTTTTTCCTGGGGGACTGAAGAGACCCAGTACTTC,CASSFSWGTEETQYF
TRBJ1-3,.,.,TRBV30,TGTGCCTGGAAGAGCTCTGGAAACACCATATATTTT,CAWKSSGNTIYF
TRBJ1-5,few,TRBD1,TRBV5-1,TGCGCCAGCAGTACGACAGGGTCGGATGGGCCCCAGCATTTT,CASSTTGSDGPQHF
TRBJ2-5,.,TRBD2,TRBV5-8,TGTGCCACCGCCCCTGGGCTAGCGGGGGGGGAGACCCAGTACTTC,CATAPGLAGGETQYF
TRBJ1-2,many,.,TRBV7-2,TGTGCCAGCAGCTTAGAGGCCTTCAGGGCCGTCTATGGCTACACCTTC,CASSLEAFRAVYGYTF
TRBJ2-7,.,.,TRBV9,TGTGCCAGCAGCGTCGGGGACGTCGAGGAGCAGAACTTC,CASSVGDVEEQNF
TRBJ2-4,many,TRBD2,TRBV11-1,TGTGCCAGCAGCTTAGTGCCCTCTAGCGGGGGGGCCAAAAACATTCAGTACTTC,CASSLVPSSGGAKNIQYF
TRBJ1-5,few,.,TRBV30,TGTGCCTGGAGTAAGGGGGGCTTGGGTCAGCCCCAGCATTTT,CAWSKGGLGQPQHF
TRBJ2-5,.,.,TRBV5-5,TGTGCCAGCAGCGTGACAGATTCCCAAGAGACCCAGTACTTC,CASSVTDSQETQYF
TRBJ1-2,many,.,TRBV5-5,TGTGCCAGCAGCACCCCGCGAGGGAGCTATGGCTACACCTTC,CASSTPRGSYGYTF
TRBJ2-5,many,.,TRBV12-3/TRBV12-4,TGTGCCAGCAGTTTAGGACAGGTCCAAGAGACCCAGTACTTC,CASSLGQVQETQYF
TRBJ2-1,.,.,TRBV7-2,TGTGCCAGCAGCTTAAACCCGGGCTTACCTACCAATGAGCAGTTCTTC,CASSLNPGLPTNEQFF